This T cell receptor beta chain is drawn from a study of shared clonotypes between healthy human individuals. The CDR3 is 19 amino acids. The germline CDR1 and CDR2 sequences are SGHRS and YFSETQ. Trimming removed 4 bases from V and 1 base from J, with 24 bases in between. This clone is a singleton in its sample. Caucasian adults living in Nashville, Tennessee, provided all samples. Assay used: immunoSEQ multiplex PCR; TCRdb lists only in-frame clones, some missing. The sample lists millions of clones; about 95% were seen once. The J gene is TRBJ2-4, the V gene TRBV5-1; tentatively, D is TRBD1 (5 bases). Sequenced material: naive CD4+ T cells sorted from blood. Indicated subset: CD45RA+ positively selected. The clonotype was recovered from a man aged 18 to 35 in good health. The CDR3 reads CASSRMSTQGMTAKNIQYF. CDR3 bases: TGCGCCAGCAGCAGGATGTCTACCCAGGGAATGACGGCCAAAAACATTCAGTACTTC.